This entry is about one T cell receptor beta chain. Its antigen is not yet known. One base away there is no much larger clone; base qualities are not given. Reading the germline V gene gives CDR1 SGHTA and CDR2 FQGNSA. V and J are truncated by 3 bases and 5 bases respectively, leaving an intervening sequence of 8 bases. The CDR3 sequence holds 12 residues, the cysteine and phenylalanine included. Only the CDR3 portion is preserved as DNA: 36 bases, with reading frame beginning at the first base. The entry originates in a study of CD8 T cells in Susac syndrome (dated by TCRdb to the late 2010s). With respect to the entire study: Repertoire sequencing was used to test whether CD8+ T cell activation and differentiation in Susac syndrome was antigen driven.

On the study overall, not on this receptor specifically: The number of individuals in the TCR sequencing and HLA analysis was acknowledged as relatively small.

RNA was extracted with the RNeasy kit and 0.5 to 1 ug was reverse transcribed using random hexamers. The immunoSEQ multiplex PCR assay, covering 54 Vbeta and 13 Jbeta segments, was used to amplify TCR beta CDR3 regions. PCR amplification bias was corrected using a synthetic template baseline for primer optimization and computational correction. Regarding the original processing steps: Reads were annotated to V, D and J genes per IMGT and analyzed with immunoSEQ Analyzer, keeping only productive sequences. Clonality was calculated as one minus the Shannon entropy normalized by log2 of the number of productive unique sequences. For each patient and control, public and private clones were evaluated among the 100 most prevalent clones. Clones were defined as Susac-specific if absent from the healthy and MS cohorts, from over a thousand published viral clones and from other ImmuneACCESS disease sequences. In-frame beta chains were kept once TCRdb had trimmed the public reads at Q25 with fastp and called clones with MiXCR. Records with the same CDR3 protein are collapsed into one entry carrying the most frequent genes and DNA. In this record, the V and J calls reflect TCRdb's handling and not the investigators' own analysis. This sample has roughly 180,000 distinct CDR3 sequences in its table, and more than 90% of those were observed once. The ten largest clones capture roughly 0.14% of the sample.

High-throughput TCR beta sequencing profiled peripheral blood CD8+ and CD4+ T cells from healthy donors, Susac syndrome patients and multiple sclerosis patients. Healthy donors were age- and sex-matched controls. CD8+ TEMRA cells were enriched by FACS, while bulk CD8+ and CD4+ T cells were purified by magnetic negative isolation. Blood was collected in EDTA tubes and processed within 24 hours, with PBMCs isolated through density gradient centrifugation. PBMCs intended for TCR sequencing were frozen in liquid nitrogen and were later thawed in a 37 degrees C water bath. The sorted or isolated CD4+, CD8+ and CD8+ TEMRA cells had a purity of 90% or higher.

This TCR came from a human donor in good health. Sequenced sample: CD4+ T cells from PBMCs. The rearranged segments are TRBV7-2 and TRBJ2-7; possibly the D gene is TRBD1, per 6 matching bases. The CDR3 is CASSFGQNEQYF. The DNA reads as follows: TGTGCCAGCAGCTTTGGACAGAACGAGCAGTACTTC.